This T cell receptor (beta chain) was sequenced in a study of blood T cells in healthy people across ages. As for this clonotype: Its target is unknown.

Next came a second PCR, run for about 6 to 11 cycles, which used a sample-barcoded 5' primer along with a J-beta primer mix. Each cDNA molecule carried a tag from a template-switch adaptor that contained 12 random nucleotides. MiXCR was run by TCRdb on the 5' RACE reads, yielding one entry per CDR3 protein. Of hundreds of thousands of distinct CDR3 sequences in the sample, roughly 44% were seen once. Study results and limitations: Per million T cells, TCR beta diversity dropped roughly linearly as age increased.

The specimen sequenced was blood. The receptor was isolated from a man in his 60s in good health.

The CDR3 nucleotides read TGCGCCAGCAGCGGTGAAGGGGGGTCCTACAATGAGCAGTTCTTC. Translating gives CASSGEGGSYNEQFF. V and J are TRBV5-1 and TRBJ2-1; D possibly matches TRBD1 or TRBD2 (6 bases each). Trimming removed 4 bases from V and 1 base from J, with 12 bases in between. The V gene's germline CDR1 is SGHRS and CDR2 YFSETQ. CDR3 length: 15 residues.